These 20 T cell receptor beta chains were all obtained from the same sample, sequenced in a study of blood T cell dynamics during melanoma immunotherapy. Time point specified: week 3, after first cycle of checkpoint inhibitor. This table comes from immunoSEQ multiplex PCR, and its TCRdb copy is limited to in-frame clones, with some not included. The sample holds about 7,600 clones; about 85% are singletons and the top ten take roughly 5.2%. Specimen: blood, collected from a patient treated with checkpoint blockade. The receptor set was obtained from a human donor with melanoma.

This clone was seen a few times. The chain links TRBV6-1 to TRBJ1-2, with a tentative D call TRBD1 (6 bases). This CDR3 is built from 13 residues. Germline V gene lookup returns CDR1 MNHNS and CDR2 SASEGT. The V end lost 11 bases, the J end lost 6 bases, and 19 bases lay between the germline ends. The CDR3 region has the DNA TGTGCCTCCAGAATCGGAGCAGGGGATGGCTACACCTTC. It specifies CASRIGAGDGYTF.

V is TRBV29-1 and J is TRBJ2-6; D is unresolved. The CDR3 runs 16 residues. Trimming cost V 4 bases and J 0 bases, with 13 bases left between them. Germline loops: CDR1 SQVTM, CDR2 ANQGSEA. DNA for the CDR3: TGCAGCGTTGCCCCCCCGGCCCACTCTGGGGCCAACGTCCTGACTTTC. It yields the protein CSVAPPAHSGANVLTF.

The chain combines TRBV10-1 with TRBJ1-2, with TRBD1 matching over 9 bases. The trim removed 0 bases at V and 8 bases at J, leaving 13 bases unmatched. The CDR3 totals 17 residues. Germline CDR1 reads WNHNN; CDR2 reads SYGVQD (reference sequence). CDR3 sequence (DNA): TGCGCCAGCAGTGAGTCGATAAGCGGACAGGGGAAAGACGGCTACACCTTC. Translating gives CASSESISGQGKDGYTF.

The rearrangement links TRBV30 to TRBJ1-4; D uncertain. CDR1 GTSNPN and CDR2 SVGIG come from the germline V gene (reference sequence). The CDR3 totals 13 residues. V lost 0 bases and J lost 5, with 7 bases in between. The CDR3 region is CAWSVIGNEKLFF. Here the CDR3 DNA reads TGTGCCTGGAGTGTAATCGGGAATGAAAAACTGTTTTTT.

This sequence joins TRBV2 and TRBJ1-5; D not certain. Trimming took off 4 bases at V and 3 bases at J, with 13 bases between the two ends. Germline values: CDR1 SNHLY, CDR2 FYNNEI. This CDR3 region has 15 residues. CDR3 nucleotides: TGTGCCAGCAGTGTCGAGGTCCCAAACAATCAGCCCCAGCATTTT. This codes for CASSVEVPNNQPQHF.

The sample holds a few counts of this clone. The chain links TRBV25-1 to TRBJ1-2; D is uncertain. The V gene's germline CDR1 is MGHDK and CDR2 SYGVNS. This CDR3 is 13 amino acids long. Trimming removed 0 bases at V and 4 bases at J, with 6 bases between. CDR3 DNA: TGTGCCAGCAGTGAATACAGCAGCTATGGCTACACCTTC. Encoded protein: CASSEYSSYGYTF.

This clone was detected only once. This chain joins TRBV29-1 and TRBJ1-1; D unclear. The V and J ends lost 5 bases and 3 bases respectively, with 13 bases between them. This CDR3 is built from 13 residues. CDR1 and CDR2 (germline): SQVTM, ANQGSEA. The CDR3 DNA reads as TGCAGCGTTTCAACAATTCAAGACACTGAAGCTTTCTTT. It encodes CSVSTIQDTEAFF. Full variable domain (outside the CDR3, taken from reference TRBV29-1 and TRBJ1-1): SAVISQKPSRDICQRGTSLTIQCQVDSQVTMMFWYRQQPGQSLTLIATANQGSEATYESGFVIDKFPISRPNLTFSTLTVSNMSPEDSSIYLCSVSTIQDTEAFFGQGTRLTVV.

This clone was counted between two and nine times. V is TRBV2 and J is TRBJ1-5, with D possibly being TRBD1 (5 bases). Germline V lookup: CDR1 SNHLY, CDR2 FYNNEI. Trimming stripped 6 bases from V and 0 bases from J, with 6 bases between. This CDR3 is 13 amino acids long. The CDR3 is CASRGHSNQPQHF. The CDR3 bases are TGTGCCAGCAGGGGGCATAGCAATCAGCCCCAGCATTTT.

This clone showed up just a few times. V and J are TRBV19 and TRBJ1-5, with 7 nucleotides matching TRBD1. V lost 6 bases and J lost 8; bases outside the gene matches: 13. The CDR3 loop spans 15 amino acids. Germline CDR1 LNHDA, CDR2 SQIVND (reference sequence). The CDR3 sequence is CASRAGTAVVEPQHF. DNA for the CDR3: TGTGCCAGTAGGGCGGGGACAGCAGTAGTGGAGCCCCAGCATTTT.

This clone was counted a single time. V is TRBV7-2 and J is TRBJ1-2, with TRBD1 identical over 8 bases. CDR1 is SGHTA, CDR2 FQGNSA, per germline. This CDR3 has 15 amino acids. V dropped 5 bases and J dropped 4; count of bases not matched to a gene: 9. CDR3 amino acids: CASSRSGGATYGYTF. CDR3 sequence (DNA): TGTGCCAGCAGCCGATCAGGGGGCGCGACCTATGGCTACACCTTC.

The gene calls are TRBV18 and TRBJ2-7, with D tentatively TRBD2 (6 bases). Germline assignment: CDR1 KGHSH and CDR2 LQKENI. Trimming took 4 bases from V and 6 from J, leaving 16 bases between them. The CDR3 runs 14 residues. CDR3 in amino acids: CASSLLGQGGEQYF. In DNA form, the CDR3 reads TGTGCCAGCTCACTCCTCGGGCAGGGAGGCGAGCAGTACTTC.

This chain uses TRBV28 with TRBJ1-1; unclear D gene. The CDR3 extends over 15 amino acids. Germline loops: CDR1 MDHEN, CDR2 SYDVKM. V was pared by 1 base and J by 1 base, with 10 bases between. The CDR3 is CASSLLFQGNTEAFF. DNA of the CDR3: TGTGCCAGCAGTTTATTGTTCCAAGGGAACACTGAAGCTTTCTTT.

J is TRBJ1-5 and V is TRBV19; D may be TRBD1 (6 bases). Looked up from germline, CDR1 is LNHDA and CDR2 is SQIVND (reference sequence). The CDR3 contains 15 residues. The V gene lost 4 bases and the J gene lost 7 bases, with 17 bases spanning the gap. The CDR3, as DNA: TGTGCCAGTAGTACCAGGGAAGGGGGTTACCAGCCCCAGCATTTT. Translating it yields CASSTREGGYQPQHF.

V gene TRBV16 combines with J gene TRBJ2-4, with D possibly matching TRBD2 (7 bases). Germline-derived CDR1 and CDR2 are KGHSY and FQNENV. CDR3 size: 13 residues. V lost 0 bases and J lost 9, with 9 bases in between. The CDR3 coding sequence is TGTGCCAGCAGCCAATCGAGGGGGGGCATTCAGTACTTC. The encoded protein is CASSQSRGGIQYF.

The rearrangement uses TRBV18 and TRBJ1-4; D is possibly TRBD1 (5 bases). Germline values: CDR1 KGHSH, CDR2 LQKENI. V was cut by 3 bases and J by 4 bases, with 9 bases left in between. The CDR3 spans 14 residues. The CDR3 DNA is TGTGCCAGCTCACCGGGACGGAATAATGAAAAACTGTTTTTT. It codes for CASSPGRNNEKLFF.

V and J are TRBV28 and TRBJ1-2; 11 bases line up with TRBD1. The trim removed 5 bases at V and 7 bases at J, leaving 12 bases unmatched. CDR1 is MDHEN and CDR2 is SYDVKM in the germline V gene. The CDR3 totals 16 residues. CDR3 protein: CASSPGGTGGGGGYTF. Written as DNA, the CDR3 is TGTGCCAGCAGTCCCGGCGGGACAGGGGGAGGAGGTGGCTACACCTTC.

CDR3 loop: CASSESEGTHYGYTF. The CDR3 bases are TGTGCCAGCAGTGAAAGCGAGGGAACCCACTATGGCTACACCTTC. The V and J genes are TRBV2 and TRBJ1-2; D is unresolved. The CDR3 length is 15 residues. Trimming removed 2 bases at V and 3 bases at J, with 13 bases between. The germline gives CDR1 SNHLY, CDR2 FYNNEI.

Relative to its sample, this clone is large (0.1 to 1%). The gene calls are TRBV4-1 and TRBJ1-5; TRBD1 is a possible D gene (5 bases). There are 13 residues in the CDR3. V gave up 1 base and J gave up 7 bases, with 8 bases separating them. Germline CDR1 is MGHRA and CDR2 is YSYEKL. Here the CDR3 reads CASSQVRGQPQHF. CDR3 DNA: TGCGCCAGCAGCCAAGTACGGGGCCAGCCCCAGCATTTT.

This clone was detected once. The genes are TRBV5-1 and TRBJ1-1; 7 nucleotides align to TRBD1. CDR1 is SGHRS, CDR2 YFSETQ, per germline. The CDR3 extends over 13 amino acids. Unmatched junction bases numbered 0, after V lost 1 base and J lost 3 bases. The CDR3 is CASSLTGDTEAFF. In DNA form, the CDR3 reads TGCGCCAGCAGCTTGACAGGGGACACTGAAGCTTTCTTT.

The V call is TRBV18, the J call TRBJ1-2, with 8 nucleotides matching TRBD1. Germline CDR1 reads KGHSH; CDR2 reads LQKENI. Losses at the gene ends were 3 bases for V and 2 bases for J; bases not matched to a gene: 5. The CDR3 spans 15 residues. The CDR3 loop is CASSPSQGGNYGYTF. In nucleotides, the CDR3 is TGTGCCAGCTCACCGTCACAGGGGGGAAACTATGGCTACACCTTC. Using reference TRBV18 and TRBJ1-2 for the parts outside the CDR3, the full variable domain is NAGVMQNPRHLVRRRGQEARLRCSPMKGHSHVYWYRQLPEEGLKFMVYLQKENIIDESGMPKERFSAEFPKEGPSILRIQQVVRGDSAAYFCASSPSQGGNYGYTFGSGTRLTVV.